This entry features one T cell receptor (beta chain) sequence. The source of the sample is a study of T cells in narcolepsy. For the study at large: Healthy controls were enrolled alongside patients with narcolepsy type 1 or type 2.

The data were produced by immunoSEQ multiplex PCR, yet TCRdb's version contains in-frame clones alone and is incomplete. The sample contains some 20,000 clones, around 83% of which appear only once. Germline CDR1 and CDR2: SGHNT and YYREEE (reference sequence). The V and J ends lost 4 bases and 2 bases, in that order; junction bases with no gene match: 4. The CDR3 has 14 amino acids. Material for sequencing was memory (CD45RA-) CD4+ T cells from blood. The rearrangement links TRBV5-4 to TRBJ2-3; 7 nucleotides match TRBD2. The sequence came from a human donor in good health. CDR3: CASSPTSDTDTQYF. The CDR3 DNA sequence: TGTGCCAGCAGCCCCACTAGCGACACAGATACGCAGTATTTT.